Sequencing of this T cell receptor (beta chain) was carried out in a study of cytomegalovirus exposure and HLA in healthy donors (dated by TCRdb to 2017 to 2019). Turning to the overall study: An earlier analysis of 587 of the donors reported about 300 Gb of sequence data and roughly 120 million unique TCR beta sequences obtained from about 180 million T cells. An early release that covered about 600 HLA-typed donors contained 250 to 350 gigabases of sequencing data and about 84 million unique TCR sequences. Among the 398 genotyped donors, about 85% belonged to the genetic ancestry cluster associated with self-reported Caucasian donors. The study was designed to test whether signatures of past pathogen exposure could be identified by cataloging public T cell receptors. The study used immunosequencing to profile the T cell repertoires of hundreds of subjects and linked those repertoires to cytomegalovirus serostatus. Besides the first cohort of 550 to 750 subjects, a separate validation cohort made up of 120 different subjects was used. The study combined high-throughput TCR immunosequencing, statistical association of individual TCRs with disease status, and machine learning to predict cytomegalovirus infection status. In a later analysis, previously published TCR beta repertoires from fewer than 750 donors were re-analyzed and high-resolution HLA genotyping was added so that TCR occurrence patterns could be studied. The later analysis used no new phenotypic data to find candidate immune exposures, relying instead on TCR beta sequences and their occurrence across donors. In an earlier analysis of 587 of the donors, high-throughput TCR beta sequencing was used to judge whether each TCR beta V gene segment behaved as functional or pseudogenic. Donor age, sex, ethnicity and CMV serostatus were collected together with the repertoire data. A later genetic analysis used genome-wide SNP genotypes for about three fifths of the 666 donors, treating that subset as a discovery cohort. Every repertoire in the discovery cohort had been generated on one and the same sequencing platform. Class I and class II HLA loci were covered by the typing at four-digit resolution. The number of typed donors differed by locus: about 629-640 for A, B, C, DRB1 and DQB1; 500 to 550 for DQA1; 606 for DPA1; and 400 to 480 for DPB1. Roughly five DR-DQ haplotypes were handled as single units for association and clustering, since linkage in the cohort was strong. On average, roughly 250,000 unique TCR beta nucleotide sequences were sequenced per donor among 300 to 500 genotyped donors of the cohort, with roughly 18% of those sequences being non-productive.

The cohort was made up of roughly 670 healthy bone marrow donors. Cohort members were all nominally healthy when sampled, although unrecorded immune exposures were likely present. The donor was CMV seropositive and belonged to the group of 250 to 300 seropositive cohort members. Each donor provided a peripheral blood sample, and peripheral blood mononuclear cells were used for TCR beta sequencing. Genomic DNA was extracted from the blood cell samples with the Qiagen DNeasy Blood Extraction Kit. The CDR3 sequence holds 11 residues, the cysteine and phenylalanine included. Only the CDR3 DNA is retained, 33 bases long and in frame from the first base. CDR1 and CDR2 are drawn from the germline V gene (reference sequence): DFQATT, SNEGSKA. Trimming costs V 3 bases and J 10 bases, and their ends lie 10 bases apart. Study-level results and caveats: In a later analysis, HLA-associated TCR beta chains showed more clonal expansion and lower generation probabilities than non-associated chains that were equally common. Some IMGT-functional V segments, including TRBV6-2 and TRBV6-3, could not be told apart with the 87-base-pair reads, so those segments were excluded. In vitro tests confirmed that three of the cytomegalovirus-associated TCR beta chains recognize cytomegalovirus antigens. When HLA alleles, especially DR and DQ, strongly co-occurred, TCR associations were difficult to assign to individual alleles. According to the authors, the approach could potentially be generalized to other disease states and immunological phenotypes. A later analysis found that TCR association rates varied across HLA loci, with DRB1 alleles showing the most associated TCRs and HLA-C alleles the fewest. The study gave a list of about 160 TCR beta chains associated with cytomegalovirus. The sequencing pipeline was judged likely to have produced a cluster of highly shared sequence variants as a technical artifact. A further reported finding was that TCR beta sequences accurately predicted the HLA-A and HLA-B alleles for most subjects in the first cohort. V-gene and J-gene trimming of TCR beta chains was associated with a missense DCLRE1C variant in a later genetic analysis, and the association was replicated in an independent cohort. Because HLA typing was missing for some donors at each locus, association tests included only the typed subset. The cohort was sequenced for TCR beta chains only, and without alpha or paired-chain data the features that could be detected were limited. Across donors, most TCR sequences were observed very rarely, whereas some public TCRs were present in many individuals. CMV serostatus was the only immune exposure information available for the cohort. Because counts were too low, seventeen rarely observed V segments, including chromosome 9 orphons, were excluded from the earlier analysis of 587 of the donors. At a false discovery rate of 0.05, a later analysis linked under 20,000 TCR beta sequences to specific HLA alleles. Linkage disequilibrium might explain the correlated functional status among segregating V segments, but an unknown experimental factor could not be excluded. Several of the top co-occurrence clusters appeared to be linked to parvovirus B19, influenza, CMV and Epstein-Barr virus, according to a later analysis. According to a later genetic analysis, donors in an Asian-associated ancestry cluster had fewer N-insertions in productive TCRs than the roughly 660-donor mean. According to a later analysis, most CMV-associated TCR beta chains appeared to be HLA-restricted, and the HLA associations seemed to be driven largely by CMV exposure. The classifier was reported to diagnose cytomegalovirus status with high specificity and sensitivity in both the original cohort and the validation cohort. In an earlier analysis of several hundred of the donors, most TCR beta V segments were observed in productive rearrangements about 87% or about 30% of the time, broadly matching IMGT annotations. Presence/absence analyses assumed roughly uniform sequencing depth across donors, an assumption that may not hold.

Regarding this clone: Its specific antigen is unknown. No much larger clone exists at a distance of one base, and base qualities are not known.

The library was obtained by the immunoSEQ multiplex PCR assay. For the multiplex PCR, a mixture combining 60 forward primers for TCR Vbeta segments and 13 reverse primers for TCR Jbeta segments was used. The CDR3 region of rearranged TCR beta genes was amplified from genomic DNA by a multiplex PCR assay. On the Illumina HiSeq System, the amplified TCR beta libraries were sequenced as 87-base-pair reads. As for the authors' bioinformatics: In a later analysis, approximately 74 million unique TCR beta chains were counted across the roughly 670 repertoires, and roughly 11 million of these chains were shared by at least two donors. A nearest-neighbor algorithm error-corrected the raw reads and collapsed the reads into unique sequences, merging closely related sequences to remove PCR and sequencing errors. V, D and J gene segments were assigned by aligning CDR3 sequences to IMGT reference sequences. Each retained sequence needed at least a six-nucleotide match to both a V gene segment and a J gene segment. Rearrangements were classified as productive when the CDR3 lacked stop codons and remained in frame with V and J, and all other rearrangements were classified as non-productive. CDR3 was defined by IMGT convention, running from the second conserved V-encoded cysteine to the conserved J-encoded phenylalanine. In an earlier analysis of approximately 590 of the donors, sequences lacking an unambiguous match to a single V gene segment were excluded. An earlier analysis of fewer than 750 of the donors classified V segments as functional when productive rearrangements were above 56.7% and as segregating when the standard deviation between donors was above 5%. A statistical classification framework was built to diagnose cytomegalovirus status from the catalog of TCR beta chain sequences. In a later analysis, TCR nucleotide sequences were compared against IMGT/GENE-DB human TR gene sequences so that V and J genes could be assigned. A later analysis assigned CDR3 sequences and most-parsimonious VDJ recombination scenarios with the TCRdist pipeline. A later analysis defined each TCR beta chain by its CDR3 amino acid sequence plus V-gene family, and excluded reads lacking a unique V-gene family. To address suspected cross-contamination and a sequencing artifact, a later analysis removed 450 to 700 highly shared, low-generation-probability nucleotide sequences. A later analysis calculated a clonal expansion index for each public chain from normalized within-repertoire ranks of inferred template counts. Generation probabilities in a later analysis came from a VDJ recombination model fitted to out-of-frame rearrangements, and those results were checked against IGoR. A later analysis scored TCR-TCR, TCR-HLA and TCR-CMV co-occurrence with hypergeometric tests, applying a repertoire-size bias correction to TCR pairs. To estimate false discovery rates, a later analysis permuted the HLA or CMV assignments 20 times. A later analysis grouped co-occurring TCRs with DBSCAN, adding TCRdist sequence similarity when clustering within HLA-allele-positive subsets. Co-occurrence clustering excluded repertoires with fewer than 30,000 or more than 120,000 public chains, plus five with anomalous nucleotide sharing. This immuneACCESS table, as held by TCRdb, lists in-frame sequences with V and J called but not all clones. Of the missing ones, under half trace to an unresolved V gene in checked studies; the others have no known cause. V and J calls and clone size follow that table, whereas D and trimming were derived from the DNA. Counted in this sample were 150,000 to 200,000 clones; around four fifths of them appeared once. The ten largest account for about 9.7% of the sample.

The rearrangement combines TRBV20-1 with TRBJ2-1, with a weak D call of TRBD1 (6 bases match). This clonotype was obtained from a man younger than 30 in good health and CMV-seropositive. Sequencing was carried out using PBMCs. The CDR3 protein: CSARDQGEQFF. The DNA sequence is TGCAGTGCTAGGGACCAGGGGGAGCAGTTCTTC.